This TCR beta chain is from a study of early T cells in non-severe SARS-CoV-2 infection. Points from the study as a whole: Using VDJdb, the matching emphasized anti-spike CD8 responses while missing private and CD4 specificities.

TCRdb re-called the 5' RACE reads with MiXCR, one entry per CDR3 protein. The repertoire holds approximately 77,000 distinct CDR3 sequences, with about 5% as singletons. The CDR3 loop spans 14 amino acids. Germline CDR1 reads MGHDK; CDR2 reads SYGVNS. V was shortened by 5 bases and J by 3 bases, with 11 bases between the two germline ends. In regard to this clonotype: As yet, its antigen is unknown.

This chain links TRBV25-1 with TRBJ1-5; D ambiguous. The sequences come from whole blood, collected at baseline. The TCR comes from an adult who was a healthcare worker with PCR-confirmed SARS-CoV-2 infection or an uninfected control (not recorded which). The chain's CDR3 is CASSPGEYNQPQHF. The CDR3 nucleotides are TGTGCCAGCAGTCCCGGGGAGTACAATCAGCCCCAGCATTTT.